This TCR beta chain was recorded in a study of Ad26.COV2.S vaccination and SARS-CoV-2 variants. Described treatment: over 15 received Ad26.COV2.S at low or high dose, single or two shots; 5 received placebo; per-sample allocation not given. Following the first vaccine or placebo injection, samples were taken on day 63. Sequenced by immunoSEQ multiplex PCR; TCRdb stores in-frame clones only, minus some. Of some 350,000 clones listed, roughly 88% are singletons. This receptor was obtained from a person aged 18-65 years who received the Ad26.COV2.S COVID-19 vaccine or a placebo. Sequenced material: peripheral blood, taken in a trial of Ad26.COV2.S vaccine versus placebo.

The CDR3 DNA follows: TGTGCCACCAGTGATTCTGGACAGGAGGGAGAGACCCAGTACTTC. It translates to CATSDSGQEGETQYF. This chain uses TRBV24-1 with TRBJ2-5, with D perhaps matching TRBD1 (7 bases). Trimming pared 2 bases from V and 4 bases from J, leaving 13 bases between. The CDR3 is made up of 15 amino acids. The germline V gene encodes CDR1 KGHDR and CDR2 SFDVKD.